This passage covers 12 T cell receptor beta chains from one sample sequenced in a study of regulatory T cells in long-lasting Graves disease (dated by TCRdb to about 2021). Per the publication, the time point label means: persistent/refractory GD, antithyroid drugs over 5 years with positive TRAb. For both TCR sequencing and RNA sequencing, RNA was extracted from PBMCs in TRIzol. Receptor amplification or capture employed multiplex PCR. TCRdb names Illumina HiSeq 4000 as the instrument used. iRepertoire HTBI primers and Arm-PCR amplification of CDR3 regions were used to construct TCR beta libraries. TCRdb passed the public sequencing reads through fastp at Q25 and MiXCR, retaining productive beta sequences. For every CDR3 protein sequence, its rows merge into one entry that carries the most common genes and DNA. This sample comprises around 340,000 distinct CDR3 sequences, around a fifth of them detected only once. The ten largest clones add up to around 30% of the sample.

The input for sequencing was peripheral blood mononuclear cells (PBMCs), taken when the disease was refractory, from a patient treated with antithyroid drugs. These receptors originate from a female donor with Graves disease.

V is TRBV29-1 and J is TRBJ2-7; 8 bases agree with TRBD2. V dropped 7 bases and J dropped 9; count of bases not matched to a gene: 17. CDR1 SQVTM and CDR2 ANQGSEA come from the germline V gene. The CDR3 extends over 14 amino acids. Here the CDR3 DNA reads TGCAGCGCCCGAAGGACAGCGGGAGACAGGAGGCAGTACTTC. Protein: CSARRTAGDRRQYF.

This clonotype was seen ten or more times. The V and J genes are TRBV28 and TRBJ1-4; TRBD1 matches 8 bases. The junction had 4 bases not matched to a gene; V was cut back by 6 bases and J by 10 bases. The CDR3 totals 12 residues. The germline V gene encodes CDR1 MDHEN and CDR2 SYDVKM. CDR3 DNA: TGTGCCAGCAGGAAGACAGGGGTAAAACTGTTTTTT. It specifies CASRKTGVKLFF.

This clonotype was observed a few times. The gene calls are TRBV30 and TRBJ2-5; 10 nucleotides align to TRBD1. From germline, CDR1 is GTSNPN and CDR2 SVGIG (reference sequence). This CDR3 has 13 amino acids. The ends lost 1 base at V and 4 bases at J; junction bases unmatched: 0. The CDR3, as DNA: TGTGCCTGGAGTGGGACAGGGGGAGAGACCCAGTACTTC. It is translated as CAWSGTGGETQYF.

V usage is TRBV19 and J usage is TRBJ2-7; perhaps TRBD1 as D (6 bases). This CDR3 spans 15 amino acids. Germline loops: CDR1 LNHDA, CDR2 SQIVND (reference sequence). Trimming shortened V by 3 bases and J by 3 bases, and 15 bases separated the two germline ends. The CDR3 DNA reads TGTGCCAGTAGTATCTCCCGGGACACCAACTACGAGCAGTACTTC. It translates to CASSISRDTNYEQYF. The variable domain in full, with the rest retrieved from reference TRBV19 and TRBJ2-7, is DGGITQSPKYLFRKEGQNVTLSCEQNLNHDAMYWYRQDPGQGLRLIYYSQIVNDFQKGDIAEGYSVSREKKESFPLTVTSAQKNPTAFYLCASSISRDTNYEQYFGPGTRLTVT.

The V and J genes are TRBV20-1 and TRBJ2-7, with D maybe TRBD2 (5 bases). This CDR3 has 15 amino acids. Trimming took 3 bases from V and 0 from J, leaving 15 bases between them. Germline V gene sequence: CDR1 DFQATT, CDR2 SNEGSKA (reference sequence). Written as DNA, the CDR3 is TGCAGTGCTAGTCTCCTGGACTCCAACTCCTACGAGCAGTACTTC. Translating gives CSASLLDSNSYEQYF.

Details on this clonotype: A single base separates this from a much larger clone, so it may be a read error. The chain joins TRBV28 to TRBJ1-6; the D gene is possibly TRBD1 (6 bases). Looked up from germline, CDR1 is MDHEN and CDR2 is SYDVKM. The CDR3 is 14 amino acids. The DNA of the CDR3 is TGTGCCAGCAGCGTCGGGGGCCTGAATTTACCCCTCCACTTT. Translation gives CASSVGGLNLPLHF.

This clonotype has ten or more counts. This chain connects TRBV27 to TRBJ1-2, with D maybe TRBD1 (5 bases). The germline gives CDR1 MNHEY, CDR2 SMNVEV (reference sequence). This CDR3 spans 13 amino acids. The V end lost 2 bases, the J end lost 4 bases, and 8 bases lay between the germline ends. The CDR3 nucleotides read TGTGCCAGCAGTTTACAGGGTACCTATGGCTACACCTTC. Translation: CASSLQGTYGYTF.

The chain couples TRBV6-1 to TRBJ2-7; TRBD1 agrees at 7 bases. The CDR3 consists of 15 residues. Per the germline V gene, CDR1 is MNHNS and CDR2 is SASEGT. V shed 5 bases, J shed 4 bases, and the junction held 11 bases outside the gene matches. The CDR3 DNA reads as TGTGCCAGCAGTCCCCTCTGGGACAGACCTTACGAGCAGTACTTC. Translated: CASSPLWDRPYEQYF.

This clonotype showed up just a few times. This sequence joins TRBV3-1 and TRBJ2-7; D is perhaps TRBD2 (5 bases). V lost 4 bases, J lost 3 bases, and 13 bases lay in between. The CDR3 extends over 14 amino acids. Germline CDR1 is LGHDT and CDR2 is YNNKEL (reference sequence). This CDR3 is CASSLAGVGYEQYF. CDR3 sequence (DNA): TGTGCCAGCAGCCTCGCCGGGGTGGGCTACGAGCAGTACTTC.

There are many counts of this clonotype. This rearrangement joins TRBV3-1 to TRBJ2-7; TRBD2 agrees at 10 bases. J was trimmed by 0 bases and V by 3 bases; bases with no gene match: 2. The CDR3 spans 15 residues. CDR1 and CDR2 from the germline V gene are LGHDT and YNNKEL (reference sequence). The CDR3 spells CASSHTSGNSYEQYF. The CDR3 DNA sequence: TGTGCCAGCAGCCATACTAGCGGGAACTCCTACGAGCAGTACTTC.

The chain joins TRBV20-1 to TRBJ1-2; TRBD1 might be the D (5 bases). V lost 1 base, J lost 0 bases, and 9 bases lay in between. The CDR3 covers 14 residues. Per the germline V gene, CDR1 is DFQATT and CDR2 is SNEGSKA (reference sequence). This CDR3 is CSARGDAANYGYTF. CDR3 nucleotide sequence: TGCAGTGCTAGAGGGGACGCAGCTAACTATGGCTACACCTTC.

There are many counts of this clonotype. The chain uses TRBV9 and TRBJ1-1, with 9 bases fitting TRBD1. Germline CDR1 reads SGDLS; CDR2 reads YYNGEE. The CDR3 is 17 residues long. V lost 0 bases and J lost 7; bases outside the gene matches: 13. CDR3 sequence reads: CASSVGGQGWVRGEAFF. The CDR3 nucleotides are TGTGCCAGCAGCGTAGGTGGACAGGGGTGGGTTAGGGGTGAAGCTTTCTTT.